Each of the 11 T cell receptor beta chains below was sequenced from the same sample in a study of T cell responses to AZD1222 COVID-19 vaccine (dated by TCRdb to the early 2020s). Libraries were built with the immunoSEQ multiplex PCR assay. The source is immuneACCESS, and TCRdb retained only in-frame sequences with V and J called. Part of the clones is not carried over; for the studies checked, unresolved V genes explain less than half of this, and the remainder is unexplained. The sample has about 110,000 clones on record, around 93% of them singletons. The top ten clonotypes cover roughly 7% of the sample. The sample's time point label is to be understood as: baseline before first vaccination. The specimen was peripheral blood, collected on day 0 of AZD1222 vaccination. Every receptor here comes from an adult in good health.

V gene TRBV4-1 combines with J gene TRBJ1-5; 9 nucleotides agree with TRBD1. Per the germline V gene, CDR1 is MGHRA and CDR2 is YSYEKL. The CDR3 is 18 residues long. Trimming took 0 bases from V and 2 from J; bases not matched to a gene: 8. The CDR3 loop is CASSQDFGTGLGNQPQHF. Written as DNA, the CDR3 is TGCGCCAGCAGCCAAGATTTTGGGACAGGGTTGGGCAATCAGCCCCAGCATTTT.

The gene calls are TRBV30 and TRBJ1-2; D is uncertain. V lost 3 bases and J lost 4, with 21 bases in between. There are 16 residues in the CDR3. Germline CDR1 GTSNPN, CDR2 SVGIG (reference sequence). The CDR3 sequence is CAWSESGSPRPYGYTF. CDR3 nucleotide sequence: TGTGCCTGGAGCGAGTCTGGGTCTCCCCGCCCCTATGGCTACACCTTC.

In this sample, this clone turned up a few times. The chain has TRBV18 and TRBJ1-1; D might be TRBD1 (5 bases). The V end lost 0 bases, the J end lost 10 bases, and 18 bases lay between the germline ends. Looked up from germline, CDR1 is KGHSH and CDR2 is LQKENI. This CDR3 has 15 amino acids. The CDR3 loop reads CASSPPSGTPRGAFF. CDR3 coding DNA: TGTGCCAGCTCACCACCGTCCGGGACCCCGAGGGGAGCTTTCTTT.

Here the CDR3 DNA reads TGTGCCAGTAGTATAGTGGAGGGGAAAGGCTACACCTTC. Its protein product is CASSIVEGKGYTF. The chain is built from TRBV19 and TRBJ1-2, with a possible D match to TRBD1 (5 bases). Germline-derived CDR1 and CDR2 are LNHDA and SQIVND (reference sequence). This CDR3 has 13 residues. The ends were cut back, 1 base at V and 8 bases at J, with 11 bases in the middle.

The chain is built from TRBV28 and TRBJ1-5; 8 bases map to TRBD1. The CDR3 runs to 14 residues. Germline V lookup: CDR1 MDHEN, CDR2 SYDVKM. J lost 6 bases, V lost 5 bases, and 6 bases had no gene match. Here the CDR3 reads CASSPTGTGQPQHF. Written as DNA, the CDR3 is TGTGCCAGCAGTCCCACCGGGACAGGTCAGCCCCAGCATTTT.

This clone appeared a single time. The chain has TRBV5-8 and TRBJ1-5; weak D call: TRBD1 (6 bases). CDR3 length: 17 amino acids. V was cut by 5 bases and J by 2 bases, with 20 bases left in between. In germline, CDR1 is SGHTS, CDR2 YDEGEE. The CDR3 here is CASSRDKGYRGNQPQHF. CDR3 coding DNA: TGTGCCAGCAGTCGGGACAAAGGGTATAGGGGCAATCAGCCCCAGCATTTT. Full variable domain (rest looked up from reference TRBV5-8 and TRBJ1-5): EAGVTQSPTHLIKTRGQQATLRCSPISGHTSVYWYQQALGLGLQFLLWYDEGEERNRGNFPPRFSGRQFPNYSSELNVNALELEDSALYLCASSRDKGYRGNQPQHFGDGTRLSIL.

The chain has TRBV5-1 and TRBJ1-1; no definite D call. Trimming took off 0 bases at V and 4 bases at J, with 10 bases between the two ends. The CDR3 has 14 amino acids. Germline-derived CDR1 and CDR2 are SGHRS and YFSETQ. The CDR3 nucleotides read TGCGCCAGCAGCTTGGAGGTGGGAGTCACTGAAGCTTTCTTT. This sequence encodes CASSLEVGVTEAFF.

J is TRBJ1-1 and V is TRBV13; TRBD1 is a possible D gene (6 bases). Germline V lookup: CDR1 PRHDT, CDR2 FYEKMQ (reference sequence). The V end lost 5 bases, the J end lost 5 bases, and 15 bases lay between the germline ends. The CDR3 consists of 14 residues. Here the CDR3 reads CASSAITGKTEAFF. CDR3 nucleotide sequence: TGTGCCAGCAGCGCTATTACAGGGAAAACTGAAGCTTTCTTT.

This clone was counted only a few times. For the CDR3, the DNA is TGTGCCAGCAGGAAACCGGGGGGACAGGGGGCGACCGGGGAGCTGTTTTTT. Translated, it gives CASRKPGGQGATGELFF. This chain links TRBV11-2 with TRBJ2-2, with TRBD1 identical over 12 bases. V trimming: 6 bases; J trimming: 5 bases; junction bases outside the gene matches: 10. The CDR3 is 17 amino acids. In germline, CDR1 is SGHAT, CDR2 FQNNGV. The full variable domain, its missing parts supplied by reference TRBV11-2 and TRBJ2-2, is EAGVAQSPRYKIIEKRQSVAFWCNPISGHATLYWYQQILGQGPKLLIQFQNNGVVDDSQLPKDRFSAERLKGVDSTLKIQPAKLEDSAVYLCASRKPGGQGATGELFFGEGSRLTVL.

CDR3 residues: CARRTGDSPLHF. DNA for the CDR3: TGTGCCAGACGGACAGGGGACTCACCCCTCCACTTT. The chain couples TRBV7-3 to TRBJ1-6; 9 bases map to TRBD1. The junction had 4 bases not matched to a gene; V was cut back by 9 bases and J by 10 bases. The length of the CDR3 is 12 residues. Looked up from germline, CDR1 is SGHTA and CDR2 is FQGTGA.

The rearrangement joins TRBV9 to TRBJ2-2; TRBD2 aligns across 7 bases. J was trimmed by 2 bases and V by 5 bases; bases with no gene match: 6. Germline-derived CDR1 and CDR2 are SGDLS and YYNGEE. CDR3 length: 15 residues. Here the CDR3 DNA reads TGTGCCAGCAGGGGAGGCGGGGGTAACACCGGGGAGCTGTTTTTT. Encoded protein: CASRGGGGNTGELFF.